The 23 T cell receptor beta chains listed next were all sequenced from one sample in a study of regulatory T cells in long-lasting Graves disease. Indicated time point: newly diagnosed GD, antithyroid drugs for less than 3 months. PBMC-derived RNA was used for the TCR library. CDR3-region Arm-PCR and iRepertoire HTBI primers produced the TCR beta libraries. TCRdb re-derived calls from the multiplex PCR reads in MiXCR, one entry per CDR3 protein. The data show hundreds of thousands of distinct CDR3 sequences, 15% to 20% seen once. The same sample was also used in a study of T cells in Graves' hyperthyroidism and ophthalmopathy.

The sequencing here drew on peripheral blood mononuclear cells (PBMCs), taken at new diagnosis, from a patient treated with antithyroid drugs. The receptors stem from a woman under 40 with Graves disease.

This chain joins TRBV24-1 and TRBJ2-2, with D hard to call. Per germline, CDR1 KGHDR and CDR2 SFDVKD. Trimming pared 1 base from V and 8 bases from J, leaving 16 bases between. CDR3 length: 16 residues. CDR3 in DNA: TGTGCCACCAGTGATTTTACTGGGCCCCTTCCGGGGGAGCTGTTTTTT. Translating gives CATSDFTGPLPGELFF.

The chain joins TRBV6-5 to TRBJ2-3; D may be TRBD1 or TRBD2 (5 bases each). This CDR3 comprises 16 residues. CDR1 is MNHEY, CDR2 SVGAGI, per germline. V lost 0 bases and J lost 2, with 12 bases in between. CDR3 residues: CASSYSGPRSTDTQYF. CDR3 in DNA: TGTGCCAGCAGTTACTCGGGACCAAGGTCCACAGATACGCAGTATTTT.

The sample holds a few counts of this clonotype. V and J are TRBV29-1 and TRBJ2-7; 10 bases agree with TRBD1. CDR3 length: 13 residues. The J segment lost 5 bases and the V segment lost 7 bases, leaving 8 bases of the junction unmatched. Germline-derived CDR1 and CDR2 are SQVTM and ANQGSEA. The CDR3 is CSAQDRGSNEQYF. The CDR3 coding sequence is TGCAGCGCCCAGGACAGGGGGTCGAACGAGCAGTACTTC.

The table lists this clonotype with many counts. The rearrangement joins TRBV27 to TRBJ2-1, with D perhaps TRBD2 (6 bases). Germline CDR1 and CDR2: MNHEY and SMNVEV (reference sequence). V lost 9 bases and J lost 8, with 17 bases in between. The CDR3 covers 13 residues. For the CDR3, the DNA is TGTGCCAGTCGGGGGTGGACCCCTCATGAGCAGTTCTTC. This gives the protein CASRGWTPHEQFF.

The CDR3 protein is CASSNPGGWETQYF. CDR3 coding DNA: TGCGCCAGCAGCAATCCAGGGGGCTGGGAGACCCAGTACTTC. The chain is built from TRBV5-1 and TRBJ2-1, with 8 bases lining up with TRBD1. The DNA end is more similar to TRBJ2-5, so the J call may be wrong. The CDR3 spans 14 residues. CDR1 SGHRS and CDR2 YFSETQ come from the germline V gene.

This clonotype was counted ten times or more. The chain uses TRBV11-3 and TRBJ2-1; no clear D. Trimming took 2 bases from V and 5 from J, leaving 19 bases between them. CDR3 length: 17 residues. The germline V gene encodes CDR1 SGHNT and CDR2 YENEEA. Here the CDR3 DNA reads TGTGCCAGCAGCTTATTTCTTTCATTTGCAGAAAACAATGAGCAGTTCTTC. It is translated as CASSLFLSFAENNEQFF.

This clonotype was picked up many times. The rearrangement uses TRBV5-1 and TRBJ1-2; 7 bases agree with TRBD1. V was clipped by 0 bases and J by 10 bases; unmatched bases: 9. The CDR3 is 14 amino acids. The germline V gene encodes CDR1 SGHRS and CDR2 YFSETQ. The CDR3 loop is CASSLERGTASYTF. Here the CDR3 DNA reads TGCGCCAGCAGCTTGGAGCGGGGGACAGCTTCCTACACCTTC.

On this clonotype itself: This may stem from a read error, because a much larger clone lies one nucleotide away. V usage is TRBV7-2 and J usage is TRBJ2-1, with 15 bases fitting TRBD2. The germline gives CDR1 SGHTA, CDR2 FQGNSA. This CDR3 contains 18 residues. The chain's CDR3 is CANSSWTSGRGSYNEQFF. The CDR3 bases are TGTGCCAACAGCTCCTGGACTAGCGGGAGGGGGTCCTACAATGAGCAGTTCTTC.

Many counts were recorded for this clonotype. The rearrangement uses TRBV2 and TRBJ2-3; possible D gene TRBD1, 5 bases. Per germline, CDR1 SNHLY and CDR2 FYNNEI. The CDR3 is 12 amino acids. V was cut by 6 bases and J by 4 bases, with 8 bases left in between. The chain's CDR3 is CASRGAADTQYF. The CDR3 bases are TGTGCCAGCAGAGGGGCAGCAGATACGCAGTATTTT.

This clonotype was counted only a few times. V gene TRBV11-2 combines with J gene TRBJ2-2; D is uncertain. V was shortened by 0 bases and J by 2 bases, with 16 bases between the two germline ends. The CDR3 spans 18 residues. Germline CDR1 SGHAT, CDR2 FQNNGV. The CDR3 DNA follows: TGTGCCAGCAGCTTAGAGTCTTCTGGAGAGGTTAACACCGGGGAGCTGTTTTTT. It specifies CASSLESSGEVNTGELFF.

V usage is TRBV19 and J usage is TRBJ1-1, with D hard to call. Germline V CDR1 and CDR2: LNHDA, SQIVND (reference sequence). V was trimmed by 9 bases and J by 0 bases, leaving 11 bases between them. This CDR3 is 13 amino acids long. This chain's CDR3 is CASKNEMNTEAFF. As DNA, the CDR3 is TGTGCCAGCAAAAATGAGATGAACACTGAAGCTTTCTTT.

The rearrangement joins TRBV30 to TRBJ1-1; D ambiguous. The CDR3 is 11 residues long. The germline CDR1 and CDR2 sequences are GTSNPN and SVGIG (reference sequence). V lost 8 bases to trimming and J lost 4 bases, with 11 bases between them. The DNA for the CDR3 is TGTGCCGGTTTAAGATCCACTGAAGCTTTCTTT. Its translation is CAGLRSTEAFF.

Points on this clonotype: One base away lies a much larger clone, so this may be a sequencing read error. The gene calls are TRBV6-4 and TRBJ1-1; the match to TRBD1 covers 7 bases. This CDR3 is built from 18 residues. Germline assignment: CDR1 MRHNA and CDR2 SNTAGT. With 6 bases clipped from V and 4 bases from J, the junction kept 20 bases outside the gene matches. Here the CDR3 DNA reads TGTGCCAGCAGGACAAAGACCGTATACAGGGGATGTCCCACTGAAGCTTTCTTT. It encodes CASRTKTVYRGCPTEAFF.

This clonotype showed up many times. The V and J genes are TRBV28 and TRBJ1-5, with D perhaps matching TRBD1 (5 bases). Germline CDR1 MDHEN, CDR2 SYDVKM. Trimming removed 7 bases from V and 7 bases from J, with 14 bases in between. The CDR3 contains 13 residues. The CDR3 here is CASKPTRAQPQHF. The CDR3 bases are TGTGCCAGCAAACCTACCAGGGCCCAGCCCCAGCATTTT.

V usage is TRBV20-1 and J usage is TRBJ1-2; no clear D. The CDR3 has 12 amino acids. Trimming shortened V by 5 bases and J by 7 bases, and 14 bases separated the two germline ends. Germline V gene sequence: CDR1 DFQATT, CDR2 SNEGSKA (reference sequence). CDR3 amino acids: CSALTGEGGYTF. The CDR3 nucleotides are TGCAGTGCTCTGACCGGGGAGGGTGGCTACACCTTC.

This chain links TRBV19 with TRBJ1-4, with D perhaps TRBD1 (6 bases). Trimming took off 6 bases at V and 8 bases at J, with 22 bases between the two ends. CDR3 length: 16 amino acids. Germline lookup yields CDR1 LNHDA and CDR2 SQIVND (reference sequence). CDR3 residues: CASRTGGAGITEKLFF. DNA for the CDR3: TGTGCCAGTAGAACCGGGGGCGCGGGTATTACGGAAAAACTGTTTTTT.

The chain couples TRBV4-1 to TRBJ1-4; no clear D gene. CDR3 length: 15 residues. The germline V gene encodes CDR1 MGHRA and CDR2 YSYEKL. Trimming cost V 1 base and J 4 bases, with 10 bases left between them. The CDR3 spells CASSQVGNLNEKLFF. The CDR3 nucleotides are TGCGCCAGCAGCCAAGTTGGGAACCTTAATGAAAAACTGTTTTTT.

This clonotype showed up many times. The CDR3 DNA sequence: TGTGCCAGCATCGAAGGGGGGGTGGCTGAAGCTTTCTTT. Translating it yields CASIEGGVAEAFF. The chain joins TRBV2 to TRBJ1-1; possible D gene TRBD1, 6 bases. The germline V and J ends were trimmed by 7 bases and 6 bases, with 15 bases remaining between them. CDR3 length: 13 amino acids. Germline V gene sequence: CDR1 SNHLY, CDR2 FYNNEI.

The V gene is TRBV9, the J gene TRBJ2-7, with 14 bases fitting TRBD2. In germline, CDR1 is SGDLS, CDR2 YYNGEE. The trim removed 4 bases at V and 2 bases at J, leaving 11 bases unmatched. The CDR3 sequence is 18 residues long. CDR3 amino acids: CASSSPGLAGETPYEQYF. CDR3 nucleotide sequence: TGTGCCAGCAGCTCACCGGGACTAGCGGGAGAAACACCCTACGAGCAGTACTTC.

This clonotype was picked up a small number of times. The J gene is TRBJ1-3, the V gene TRBV5-5, with D perhaps matching TRBD1 (6 bases). Trimming removed 5 bases from V and 0 bases from J, with 18 bases in between. Germline V gives CDR1 SGHKS, CDR2 YYEKEE (reference sequence). CDR3 size: 17 residues. The CDR3 DNA reads TGTGCCAGCAGTTTCTCCGGGACAACGAGCTCTGGAAACACCATATATTTT. Translation: CASSFSGTTSSGNTIYF.

This clonotype was recorded at least ten times. The chain links TRBV20-1 to TRBJ2-7, with a tentative D call TRBD2 (6 bases). V lost 3 bases and J lost 0, with 24 bases in between. The germline CDR1 and CDR2 sequences are DFQATT and SNEGSKA (reference sequence). This CDR3 contains 18 residues. CDR3 sequence (DNA): TGCAGTGCTAGTTCGGTGATGGGAGGACTGGGTAGCTCCTACGAGCAGTACTTC. Its protein is CSASSVMGGLGSSYEQYF.

This clonotype was seen at least ten times. The CDR3 DNA follows: TGTGCCAGCAGTCCGGGACTAGCGGGAGTCGGGCAGTACTTC. The encoded protein is CASSPGLAGVGQYF. The chain has TRBV28 and TRBJ2-7, with 14 bases that match TRBD2. Germline V gene data show CDR1 as MDHEN and CDR2 as SYDVKM. The CDR3 consists of 14 residues. V shed 5 bases, J shed 9 bases, and the junction held 6 bases outside the gene matches.

At least ten counts were recorded for this clonotype. This chain connects TRBV20-1 to TRBJ2-1, with TRBD2 as a possible D gene (6 bases). Trimming pared 2 bases from V and 6 bases from J, leaving 14 bases between. The CDR3 has 14 residues. Per germline, CDR1 DFQATT and CDR2 SNEGSKA (reference sequence). CDR3 nucleotide sequence: TGCAGTGCTAGACTCGCGGGAAAAGTCAATGAGCAGTTCTTC. This gives the protein CSARLAGKVNEQFF.